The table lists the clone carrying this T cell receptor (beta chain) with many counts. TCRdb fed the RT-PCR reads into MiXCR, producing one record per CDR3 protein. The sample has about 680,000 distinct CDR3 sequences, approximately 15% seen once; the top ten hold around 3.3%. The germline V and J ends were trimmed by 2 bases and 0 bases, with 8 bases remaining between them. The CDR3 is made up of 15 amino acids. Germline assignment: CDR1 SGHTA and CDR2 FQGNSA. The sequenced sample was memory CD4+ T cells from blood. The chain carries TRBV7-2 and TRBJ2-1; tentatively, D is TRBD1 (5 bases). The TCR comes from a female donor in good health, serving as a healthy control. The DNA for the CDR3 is TGTGCCAGCAGCTTACAGACAGTCTCCTACAATGAGCAGTTCTTC. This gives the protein CASSLQTVSYNEQFF.